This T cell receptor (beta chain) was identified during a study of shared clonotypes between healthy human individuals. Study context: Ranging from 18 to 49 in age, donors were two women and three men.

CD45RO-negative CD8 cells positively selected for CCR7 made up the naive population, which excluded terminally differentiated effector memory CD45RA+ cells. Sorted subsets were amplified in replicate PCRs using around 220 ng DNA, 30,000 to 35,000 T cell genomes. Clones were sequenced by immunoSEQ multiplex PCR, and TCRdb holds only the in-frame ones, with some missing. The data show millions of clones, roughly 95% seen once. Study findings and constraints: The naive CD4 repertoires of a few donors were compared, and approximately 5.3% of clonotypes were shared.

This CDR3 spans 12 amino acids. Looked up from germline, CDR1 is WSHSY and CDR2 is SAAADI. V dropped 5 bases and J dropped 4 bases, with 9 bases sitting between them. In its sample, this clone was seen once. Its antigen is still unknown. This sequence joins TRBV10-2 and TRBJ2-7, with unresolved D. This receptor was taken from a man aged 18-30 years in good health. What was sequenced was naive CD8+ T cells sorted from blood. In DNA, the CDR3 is TGCGCCAGCAGTCATTTGGTTTACGAGCAGTACTTC. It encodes CASSHLVYEQYF.